This TCR beta chain emerged from a study of CD8+CD57+ T cells in acquired aplastic anemia. About the study: The sorted CD4+ and CD8+ cells yielded an average about 3.5 ug of DNA.

Deletions cut 4 bases from V and 10 bases from J, with 11 bases between. The germline V gene encodes CDR1 ENHRY and CDR2 SYGVKD. The CDR3 covers 12 residues. Patients sequenced had flow cytometry evidence of CD8+CD57+ cell expansion. Every patient was diagnosed with severe acquired aplastic anemia. Therapy had not been given to patients before blood sampling. Notes on this clonotype: Its antigen is not identified.

Whole-study findings and limits: Patient and control CD8+ Simpson's diversity was not significantly different.

Template material for TCR beta VDJ and CDR3 profiling consisted of genomic DNA. TCRdb reprocessed the reads via MiXCR and lists one record per CDR3 protein. Of 150,000 to 200,000 distinct CDR3 sequences listed, roughly 43% are singletons. V gene TRBV10-3 combines with J gene TRBJ2-1; no firm D call. The specimen sequenced was sorted CD4+, CD8+, or CD8+CD57+ T cells (not recorded which) from PBMCs. This receptor was obtained from a human donor with aplastic anemia. The CDR3 DNA reads as TGTGCCATCAGTGGGGGAAAACAGGAGCAGTTCTTC. Its translation: CAISGGKQEQFF.